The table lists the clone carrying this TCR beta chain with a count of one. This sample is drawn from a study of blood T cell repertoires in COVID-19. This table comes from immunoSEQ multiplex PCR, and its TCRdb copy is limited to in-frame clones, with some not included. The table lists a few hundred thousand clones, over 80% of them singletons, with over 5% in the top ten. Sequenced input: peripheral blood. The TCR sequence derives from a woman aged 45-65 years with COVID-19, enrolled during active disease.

The CDR3 sequence: CASSPTTAGVGNTIYF. DNA of the CDR3: TGTGCCAGCTCACCAACCACAGCGGGGGTTGGAAACACCATATATTTT. This chain connects TRBV18 to TRBJ1-3, with TRBD1 as a possible D gene (5 bases). The CDR3 spans 16 residues. Trimming cost V 2 bases and J 3 bases, with 14 bases left between them. Germline V lookup: CDR1 KGHSH, CDR2 LQKENI.